A selection of T cell receptor beta chains follows, all from one sample in a study of cytomegalovirus exposure and HLA in healthy donors. Libraries were prepared by immunoSEQ multiplex PCR; TCRdb keeps only in-frame clonotypes and omits some of them. The sample shows over 75,000 clones, approximately 85% of them seen only once. Sequenced input: PBMCs. These receptors all come from a woman aged 18 to 35 in good health and CMV-seropositive. The CDR3 runs from the conserved cysteine through the conserved F or W. The D gene is left open where the match is weak. Size values are once, few and many counts, or a class for expanded clones, and some rows have none.

d_call: TRBD2; clone_size: few; v_call: TRBV7-9; j_call: TRBJ2-1; cdr3_aa: CASDRSGGAYNEQFF; cdr3_nt: TGTGCCAGCGACCGCAGCGGGGGGGCATACAATGAGCAGTTCTTC
d_call: .; clone_size: .; v_call: TRBV14; j_call: TRBJ2-3; cdr3_aa: CASSQESAGWADTQYF; cdr3_nt: TGTGCCAGCAGCCAAGAATCGGCAGGGTGGGCAGATACGCAGTATTTT
d_call: TRBD2; clone_size: .; v_call: TRBV6-4; j_call: TRBJ2-3; cdr3_aa: CASSERETDTQYF; cdr3_nt: TGTGCCAGCAGTGAGCGGGAGACAGATACGCAGTATTTT
d_call: TRBD1; clone_size: .; v_call: TRBV11-2; j_call: TRBJ1-2; cdr3_aa: CASSESVGQDYGYTF; cdr3_nt: TGTGCCAGCAGCGAATCGGTCGGACAGGACTATGGCTACACCTTC
d_call: TRBD1; clone_size: .; v_call: TRBV5-1; j_call: TRBJ2-2; cdr3_aa: CASSGGGQGNTGELFF; cdr3_nt: TGCGCCAGCAGTGGAGGGGGACAGGGGAACACCGGGGAGCTGTTTTTT
d_call: .; clone_size: .; v_call: TRBV15; j_call: TRBJ2-2; cdr3_aa: CATSMWESGELFF; cdr3_nt: TGTGCCACCAGCATGTGGGAGTCCGGGGAGCTGTTTTTT
d_call: TRBD2; clone_size: .; v_call: TRBV9; j_call: TRBJ2-3; cdr3_aa: CASSPRGAGGRSDTQYF; cdr3_nt: TGTGCCAGCAGCCCAAGGGGTGCGGGGGGGAGGTCAGATACGCAGTATTTT
d_call: .; clone_size: .; v_call: TRBV6-5; j_call: TRBJ2-3; cdr3_aa: CASRASTNTQYF; cdr3_nt: TGTGCCAGCAGGGCTAGTACAAATACGCAGTATTTT
d_call: .; clone_size: .; v_call: TRBV7-3; j_call: TRBJ2-3; cdr3_aa: CASSLTGYSDTQYF; cdr3_nt: TGTGCCAGCAGCTTAACGGGCTATTCTGATACGCAGTATTTT
d_call: TRBD2; clone_size: once; v_call: TRBV5-1; j_call: TRBJ2-7; cdr3_aa: CASSLATSGNLEQYF; cdr3_nt: TGCGCCAGCAGCTTGGCGACTAGCGGGAATCTCGAGCAGTACTTC
d_call: TRBD1; clone_size: .; v_call: TRBV9; j_call: TRBJ1-1; cdr3_aa: CASSVSTGRNTEAFF; cdr3_nt: TGTGCCAGCAGCGTATCGACAGGGAGGAACACTGAAGCTTTCTTT
d_call: TRBD1; clone_size: once; v_call: TRBV25-1; j_call: TRBJ2-7; cdr3_aa: CASSGAGQGFYEQYF; cdr3_nt: TGTGCCAGCAGTGGGGCGGGACAGGGATTCTACGAGCAGTACTTC
d_call: .; clone_size: .; v_call: TRBV6-1; j_call: TRBJ2-3; cdr3_aa: CASRGGTDTQYF; cdr3_nt: TGTGCCAGCAGGGGCGGGACAGATACGCAGTATTTT
d_call: TRBD1; clone_size: .; v_call: TRBV5-1; j_call: TRBJ1-5; cdr3_aa: CASSEGTGGYNQPQHF; cdr3_nt: TGCGCCAGCAGCGAAGGGACAGGGGGGTACAATCAGCCCCAGCATTTT
d_call: .; clone_size: .; v_call: TRBV9; j_call: TRBJ1-1; cdr3_aa: CASSVQGIGKTEAFF; cdr3_nt: TGTGCCAGCAGCGTACAGGGTATAGGGAAAACTGAAGCTTTCTTT
d_call: TRBD1; clone_size: .; v_call: TRBV6-5; j_call: TRBJ1-2; cdr3_aa: CASKRTGQGYGYTF; cdr3_nt: TGTGCCAGCAAAAGGACGGGACAGGGTTATGGCTACACCTTC
d_call: TRBD1; clone_size: once; v_call: TRBV5-6; j_call: TRBJ2-5; cdr3_aa: CASSYLEGTGGETQYF; cdr3_nt: TGTGCCAGCAGCTACCTCGAGGGGACAGGGGGGGAGACCCAGTACTTC
d_call: .; clone_size: .; v_call: TRBV7-8; j_call: TRBJ2-3; cdr3_aa: CASSLEEGHFLTDTQYF; cdr3_nt: TGTGCCAGCAGCTTAGAAGAAGGACATTTTCTCACAGATACGCAGTATTTT
d_call: .; clone_size: .; v_call: TRBV27; j_call: TRBJ1-2; cdr3_aa: CASSLLGGDYGYTF; cdr3_nt: TGTGCCAGCAGTTTATTAGGCGGGGACTATGGCTACACCTTC
d_call: TRBD1; clone_size: .; v_call: TRBV7-8; j_call: TRBJ1-4; cdr3_aa: CASSLGQGAPGDEKLFF; cdr3_nt: TGTGCCAGCAGCCTGGGACAGGGGGCGCCGGGGGATGAAAAACTGTTTTTT
d_call: .; clone_size: .; v_call: TRBV9; j_call: TRBJ2-1; cdr3_aa: CASSSTDALGVNEQFF; cdr3_nt: TGTGCCAGCAGCTCCACCGACGCGTTGGGCGTCAATGAGCAGTTCTTC
d_call: TRBD1; clone_size: .; v_call: TRBV5-1; j_call: TRBJ1-1; cdr3_aa: CVSSLDLNRGLNTEAFF; cdr3_nt: TGCGTCAGCAGCTTGGATCTAAACAGGGGCCTGAACACTGAAGCTTTCTTT
d_call: TRBD1; clone_size: few; v_call: TRBV6-1; j_call: TRBJ2-1; cdr3_aa: CASSDRGHVEQFF; cdr3_nt: TGTGCCAGCAGTGACAGGGGGCACGTTGAGCAGTTCTTC
d_call: .; clone_size: once; v_call: TRBV15; j_call: TRBJ1-5; cdr3_aa: CATSRVERSKAYQPQHF; cdr3_nt: TGTGCCACCAGCAGAGTCGAGAGGTCGAAAGCGTATCAGCCCCAGCATTTT
d_call: .; clone_size: .; v_call: TRBV6-5; j_call: TRBJ1-2; cdr3_aa: CASKGATYGYTF; cdr3_nt: TGTGCCAGTAAAGGGGCAACCTATGGCTACACCTTC
d_call: .; clone_size: .; v_call: TRBV30; j_call: TRBJ2-7; cdr3_aa: CAWSVPGNYEQYF; cdr3_nt: TGTGCCTGGAGTGTACCGGGGAACTACGAGCAGTACTTC
d_call: .; clone_size: .; v_call: TRBV27; j_call: TRBJ2-5; cdr3_aa: CASRASGKETQYF; cdr3_nt: TGTGCCAGCAGAGCCTCCGGGAAAGAGACCCAGTACTTC
d_call: TRBD2; clone_size: .; v_call: TRBV5-5; j_call: TRBJ2-7; cdr3_aa: CASSLAGGPYEQYF; cdr3_nt: TGTGCCAGCAGCTTGGCGGGAGGGCCCTACGAGCAGTACTTC
d_call: .; clone_size: .; v_call: TRBV6-1; j_call: TRBJ1-2; cdr3_aa: CASSVIDYGYTF; cdr3_nt: TGTGCCAGCAGTGTTATTGACTATGGCTACACCTTC
d_call: .; clone_size: .; v_call: TRBV9; j_call: TRBJ1-1; cdr3_aa: CASSATGTPNTEAFF; cdr3_nt: TGTGCCAGCAGTGCTACCGGGACTCCGAACACTGAAGCTTTCTTT
d_call: .; clone_size: .; v_call: TRBV4-1; j_call: TRBJ2-5; cdr3_aa: CASSQTGPAGETQYF; cdr3_nt: TGCGCCAGCAGCCAAACGGGCCCGGCGGGGGAGACCCAGTACTTC
d_call: .; clone_size: .; v_call: TRBV5-4; j_call: TRBJ2-5; cdr3_aa: CASSLTGFGETQYF; cdr3_nt: TGTGCCAGCAGCTTAACAGGTTTTGGGGAGACCCAGTACTTC
d_call: .; clone_size: .; v_call: TRBV4-1; j_call: TRBJ2-5; cdr3_aa: CASSQETSPTQYF; cdr3_nt: TGCGCCAGCAGCCAAGAAACTTCCCCGACCCAGTACTTC
d_call: .; clone_size: .; v_call: TRBV5-6; j_call: TRBJ1-1; cdr3_aa: CASSTGQTLNTEAFF; cdr3_nt: TGTGCCAGCAGCACGGGACAAACGCTGAACACTGAAGCTTTCTTT
d_call: TRBD2; clone_size: .; v_call: TRBV25-1; j_call: TRBJ2-1; cdr3_aa: CASSESGTSGGDREQFF; cdr3_nt: TGTGCCAGCAGTGAATCTGGGACTAGCGGGGGGGACAGGGAGCAGTTCTTC
d_call: TRBD1; clone_size: .; v_call: TRBV27; j_call: TRBJ2-7; cdr3_aa: CASRRDRGNSYEQYF; cdr3_nt: TGTGCCAGCAGACGGGACAGGGGTAATTCCTACGAGCAGTACTTC
d_call: .; clone_size: few; v_call: TRBV7-2; j_call: TRBJ1-2; cdr3_aa: CASSLSIGGYTF; cdr3_nt: TGTGCCAGCAGCTTATCCATTGGCGGCTACACCTTC
d_call: TRBD2; clone_size: .; v_call: TRBV13; j_call: TRBJ2-3; cdr3_aa: CASNKRAGGMSTDTQYF; cdr3_nt: TGTGCCAGCAACAAGAGAGCGGGGGGGATGAGCACAGATACGCAGTATTTT
d_call: .; clone_size: .; v_call: TRBV5-1; j_call: TRBJ1-6; cdr3_aa: CASSLAYNSPLHF; cdr3_nt: TGCGCCAGCAGCTTGGCGTATAATTCACCCCTCCACTTT